These 18 T cell receptor beta chains were all obtained from the same sample, sequenced in a study of beta chain features in type 1 diabetes. The study's findings and limits: Within each of all four CD4+ subsets, Type 1 diabetes patients had TCRB CDR3s that were moderately but significantly shorter.

Isolated RNA was reverse transcribed in full, so expressed TCRB transcripts were sequenced. This table comes from immunoSEQ multiplex PCR, and its TCRdb copy is limited to in-frame clones, with some not included. Of about 160,000 clones listed, 6.5% to 10% were seen once; the top ten hold approximately 0.54%. These receptors lack a known antigen. The sequenced sample consisted of central memory CD4+ T cells from blood. The receptors here all came from a woman under 30 with type 1 diabetes.

The chain has TRBV7-9 and TRBJ2-2; TRBD1 aligns across 9 bases. The V gene's germline CDR1 is SEHNR and CDR2 FQNEAQ (reference sequence). With V trimmed by 5 bases and J by 5 bases, 6 bases remained unmatched. The CDR3 loop spans 15 amino acids. The DNA for the CDR3 is TGTGCCAGCAGCGCCGGGACAGGGTTTACCGGGGAGCTGTTTTTT. This gives the protein CASSAGTGFTGELFF.

V usage is TRBV5-5 and J usage is TRBJ2-3; TRBD1 agrees at 8 bases. This CDR3 contains 16 residues. The V gene end was trimmed by 1 base and the J gene end by 1 base; junction bases not matched to a gene: 5. CDR1 SGHKS and CDR2 YYEKEE come from the germline V gene (reference sequence). The CDR3 loop reads CASSLTTGVGTDTQYF. CDR3 DNA sequence: TGTGCCAGCAGCTTGACGACAGGGGTAGGCACAGATACGCAGTATTTT.

The V and J genes are TRBV14 and TRBJ2-7; D remains ambiguous. The ends were cut back, 6 bases at V and 3 bases at J, with 9 bases in the middle. The germline V gene encodes CDR1 SGHDN and CDR2 FVKESK. This CDR3 contains 12 residues. CDR3 sequence reads: CASSPSGYEQYF. In DNA form, the CDR3 reads TGTGCCAGCAGTCCCTCCGGCTACGAGCAGTACTTC.

This clone was counted between two and nine times. V gene TRBV4-3 combines with J gene TRBJ2-2, with a possible D match to TRBD1 (6 bases). The CDR3 has 17 amino acids. V lost 2 bases, J lost 2 bases, and 15 bases lay in between. CDR1 is LGHNA and CDR2 is YSLEER in the germline V gene. DNA of the CDR3: TGCGCCAGCAGCCAACGGCCCACAGGGACCAACACCGGGGAGCTGTTTTTT. Its protein is CASSQRPTGTNTGELFF.

The chain combines TRBV10-3 with TRBJ1-5, with 7 nucleotides matching TRBD1. The length of the CDR3 is 13 residues. Unmatched junction bases numbered 7, after V lost 8 bases and J lost 6 bases. Germline-derived CDR1 and CDR2 are ENHRY and SYGVKD. The CDR3 here is CAIGGGVGQPQHF. The CDR3 DNA reads as TGTGCCATCGGAGGGGGCGTCGGTCAGCCCCAGCATTTT.

This clone has more than one count but fewer than ten. The chain carries TRBV18 and TRBJ2-1; 7 bases are shared with TRBD2. CDR1 KGHSH and CDR2 LQKENI come from the germline V gene. The V and J ends lost 2 bases and 8 bases, in that order; junction bases with no gene match: 6. This CDR3 region has 14 residues. CDR3 nucleotides: TGTGCCAGCTCACCAACCGGGACTAACTATGAGCAGTTCTTC. This gives the protein CASSPTGTNYEQFF.

This sequence joins TRBV27 and TRBJ1-1, with unresolved D. The V end was cut by 4 bases, the J end by 0 bases, with 6 bases between. The CDR3 sequence is 13 residues long. Germline V lookup: CDR1 MNHEY, CDR2 SMNVEV (reference sequence). In nucleotides, the CDR3 is TGTGCCAGCAGTTCGTGGCTGAACACTGAAGCTTTCTTT. Amino acid sequence: CASSSWLNTEAFF.

Note on this clone: Other DNA variants within this sample encode the same CDR3. The CDR3 region has the DNA TGTGCCAGCAGCTTGGGAGACGAGCAGTACTTC. This gives the protein CASSLGDEQYF. The chain employs TRBV7-6 and TRBJ2-7; tentative D call: TRBD2 (5 bases). The length of the CDR3 is 11 residues. V was pared by 3 bases and J by 5 bases, with 5 bases between. Per germline, CDR1 SGHVS and CDR2 FNYEAQ. Filled out from reference TRBV7-6 and TRBJ2-7, the complete variable domain reads GAGVSQSPRYKVTKRGQDVALRCDPISGHVSLYWYRQALGQGPEFLTYFNYEAQQDKSGLPNDRFSAERPEGSISTLTIQRTEQRDSAMYRCASSLGDEQYFGPGTRLTVT.

The chain joins TRBV30 to TRBJ2-4; the D is unclear. Germline lookup yields CDR1 GTSNPN and CDR2 SVGIG (reference sequence). V was shortened by 2 bases and J by 0 bases, with 8 bases between the two germline ends. The CDR3 is 14 amino acids. The CDR3 region is CAWSPLLAKNIQYF. The DNA for the CDR3 is TGTGCCTGGAGTCCTCTACTAGCCAAAAACATTCAGTACTTC. Filled out from reference TRBV30 and TRBJ2-4, the complete variable domain reads SQTIHQWPATLVQPVGSPLSLECTVEGTSNPNLYWYRQAAGRGLQLLFYSVGIGQISSEVPQNLSASRPQDRQFILSSKKLLLSDSGFYLCAWSPLLAKNIQYFGAGTRLSVL.

This chain joins TRBV6-6 and TRBJ2-5, with 7 bases lining up with TRBD1. After removal of 8 bases from V and 2 bases from J, the junction contained 11 bases not matched to a gene. The germline CDR1 and CDR2 sequences are MNHNY and SVGAGI (reference sequence). This CDR3 comprises 15 residues. CDR3 DNA sequence: TGTGCCAGCGAGGCAGGGACAGCCCTACAAGAGACCCAGTACTTC. Its translation is CASEAGTALQETQYF.

This chain joins TRBV11-2 and TRBJ1-2, with D perhaps matching TRBD1 (6 bases). Germline assignment: CDR1 SGHAT and CDR2 FQNNGV. Trimming removed 0 bases from V and 8 bases from J, with 10 bases in between. The CDR3 totals 13 residues. The DNA of the CDR3 is TGTGCCAGCAGCTTAGAATCAGGGGCGGGCTACACCTTC. It specifies CASSLESGAGYTF.

This clone showed up just a few times. The chain has TRBV15 and TRBJ2-1, with 10 bases identical to TRBD2. In germline, CDR1 is LNHNV, CDR2 YYDKDF (reference sequence). J was trimmed by 8 bases and V by 0 bases; bases with no gene match: 13. The CDR3 is 18 amino acids. CDR3 amino acids: CATSRDGLAGVSPYEQFF. CDR3 bases: TGTGCCACCAGCAGAGATGGGCTAGCGGGAGTATCCCCCTATGAGCAGTTCTTC.

J is TRBJ2-7 and V is TRBV28; the D gene is possibly TRBD1 (6 bases). Trimming took 7 bases from V and 7 from J, leaving 20 bases between them. The length of the CDR3 is 14 residues. Per germline, CDR1 MDHEN and CDR2 SYDVKM. The CDR3 region is CASTLRATGGEQYF. As DNA, the CDR3 is TGTGCCAGCACCTTGAGAGCGACAGGCGGTGAGCAGTACTTC.

This clone came up a few times. This chain uses TRBV7-2 with TRBJ2-7; TRBD2 is a possible D gene (5 bases). This CDR3 is built from 13 residues. Germline V gene data show CDR1 as SGHTA and CDR2 as FQGNSA. V lost 3 bases and J 3 bases, leaving 9 bases between the germline ends. Written as DNA, the CDR3 is TGTGCCAGCAGCTTCGGACGGGACTACGAGCAGTACTTC. Translated: CASSFGRDYEQYF. Using reference TRBV7-2 and TRBJ2-7 for the parts outside the CDR3, the full variable domain is GAGVSQSPSNKVTEKGKDVELRCDPISGHTALYWYRQSLGQGLEFLIYFQGNSAPDKSGLPSDRFSAERTGGSVSTLTIQRTQQEDSAVYLCASSFGRDYEQYFGPGTRLTVT.

The J gene is TRBJ2-5, the V gene TRBV2; TRBD1 agrees at 9 bases. TRBJ2-7 explains the end of the DNA better; the J call may be wrong. Germline V gene sequence: CDR1 SNHLY, CDR2 FYNNEI. CDR3 length: 13 residues. CDR3 sequence reads: CASRGTGIPEQYF. CDR3 nucleotide sequence: TGTGCCAGCAGGGGGACAGGGATCCCCGAGCAGTACTTC.

J is TRBJ2-5 and V is TRBV9; D possibly corresponds to TRBD2 (6 bases). This CDR3 has 14 residues. V was trimmed by 3 bases and J by 5 bases, leaving 14 bases between them. Germline CDR1 and CDR2: SGDLS and YYNGEE. The CDR3 DNA reads as TGTGCCAGCAGCGCTGGGGACTTTAGGGAGACCCAGTACTTC. It encodes CASSAGDFRETQYF.

The sample holds a few counts of this clone. The chain carries TRBV7-2 and TRBJ2-3; 8 bases map to TRBD2. Germline CDR1 and CDR2: SGHTA and FQGNSA. CDR3 size: 14 residues. V trimming: 5 bases; J trimming: 6 bases; junction bases outside the gene matches: 7. This CDR3 reads CASSAAGVYDTQYF. Written as DNA, the CDR3 is TGTGCCAGCAGCGCAGCGGGAGTCTATGATACGCAGTATTTT.

The rearrangement links TRBV5-1 to TRBJ1-1; 7 positions agree with TRBD1. The germline V gene encodes CDR1 SGHRS and CDR2 YFSETQ. After removal of 4 bases from V and 1 base from J, the junction contained 7 bases not matched to a gene. The CDR3 totals 15 residues. CDR3 loop: CASSILGQKNTEAFF. The CDR3 DNA follows: TGCGCCAGCAGCATTTTGGGACAGAAGAACACTGAAGCTTTCTTT.